This T cell receptor beta chain was recovered during a study of blood T cell repertoires in COVID-19. Looking at the study overall: The United States, Italy and Spain supplied acute and convalescent COVID-19 samples.

In the original processing: Estimates of nucleated cell counts were drawn from the amplification of reference gene primers. Generated by immunoSEQ multiplex PCR, the TCRdb table keeps only in-frame clones and is missing some. V and J calls and clone size are those listed in that table; D and trimming were worked out from the DNA. Found here are roughly 63,000 clones, around nine tenths of them singletons; the top ten hold 2% to 2.5%. From germline, CDR1 is SGHNT and CDR2 YYREEE (reference sequence). CDR3 length equals 14 residues. Trimming cost V 0 bases and J 7 bases, with 13 bases left between them.

This TCR was recovered from a human donor in a cohort sampled during active COVID-19. This sequence joins TRBV5-4 and TRBJ1-2; D gene unclear. Sequencing was performed on peripheral blood. The chain's CDR3 is CASSLARAERGYTF. For the CDR3, the DNA is TGTGCCAGCAGCTTGGCCCGAGCCGAGCGTGGCTACACCTTC.